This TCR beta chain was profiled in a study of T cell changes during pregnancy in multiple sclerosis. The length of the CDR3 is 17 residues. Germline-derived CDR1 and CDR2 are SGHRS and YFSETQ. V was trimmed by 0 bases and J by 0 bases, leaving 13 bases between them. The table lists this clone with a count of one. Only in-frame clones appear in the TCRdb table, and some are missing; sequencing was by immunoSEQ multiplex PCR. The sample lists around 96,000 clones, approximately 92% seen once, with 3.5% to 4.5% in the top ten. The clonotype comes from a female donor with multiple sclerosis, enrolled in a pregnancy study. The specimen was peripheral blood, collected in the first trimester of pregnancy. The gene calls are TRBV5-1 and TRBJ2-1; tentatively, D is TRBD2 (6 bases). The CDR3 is CASSLVFRGSSYNEQFF. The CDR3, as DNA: TGCGCCAGCAGCTTGGTTTTCCGGGGGAGCTCCTACAATGAGCAGTTCTTC.